Listed here are 25 T cell receptor beta chains from one sample, sequenced in a study of beta chain features in type 1 diabetes. Expressed TCRB transcripts got sequenced, as all isolated RNA was reverse transcribed. The data were produced by immunoSEQ multiplex PCR, yet TCRdb's version contains in-frame clones alone and is incomplete. The sample records 160,000 or so clones, 7% to 9.5% being singletons. No antigens are known for them. Study-level points and caveats: Patients with Type 1 diabetes showed moderately but significantly shorter TCRB CDR3s in all four CD4+ subsets.

The source material was central memory CD4+ T cells from blood. These receptors were collected from a woman aged 25 to 45 with type 1 diabetes.

This clone was counted between two and nine times. Additional DNA sequences in this sample encode the identical CDR3. The chain links TRBV27 to TRBJ2-2; D unclear. Trimming stripped 3 bases from V and 1 base from J, with 6 bases between. The CDR3 length is 14 residues. The germline gives CDR1 MNHEY, CDR2 SMNVEV (reference sequence). CDR3 protein: CASSFSWNTGELFF. CDR3 nucleotide sequence: TGTGCCAGCAGTTTCTCCTGGAACACCGGGGAGCTGTTTTTT.

The chain joins TRBV28 to TRBJ1-1, with 9 bases matching TRBD1. Unmatched junction bases numbered 4, after V lost 2 bases and J lost 3 bases. The CDR3 extends over 15 amino acids. Germline CDR1 is MDHEN and CDR2 is SYDVKM. The CDR3 DNA sequence: TGTGCCAGCAGTTTAGGGGGACAGGGTGACACTGAAGCTTTCTTT. Protein: CASSLGGQGDTEAFF.

The genes are TRBV7-8 and TRBJ1-1; no firm D call. Trimming shortened V by 5 bases and J by 2 bases, and 15 bases separated the two germline ends. CDR3 length: 15 residues. Germline CDR1 is SGHVS and CDR2 is FQNEAQ. CDR3 sequence: CASSLDGSFNTEAFF. CDR3 sequence (DNA): TGTGCCAGCAGCCTAGATGGGAGTTTTAACACTGAAGCTTTCTTT.

This chain connects TRBV4-2 to TRBJ2-3; D remains ambiguous. Trimming took 0 bases from V and 0 from J, leaving 7 bases between them. Germline assignment: CDR1 LGHNA and CDR2 YNFKEQ. The CDR3 contains 15 residues. Here the CDR3 DNA reads TGTGCCAGCAGCCAAGAAGCTAGGAGCACAGATACGCAGTATTTT. Translation gives CASSQEARSTDTQYF.

Ten or more counts support this clone. The chain has TRBV7-2 and TRBJ2-7, with TRBD2 as a possible D gene (6 bases). V was trimmed by 4 bases and J by 1 base, leaving 23 bases between them. The germline V gene has CDR1 SGHTA and CDR2 FQGNSA. CDR3 length equals 18 residues. The CDR3 nucleotides are TGTGCCAGCAGCTACAAAATTCTTCTGGCGGGAACTTCCTACGAGCAGTACTTC. It encodes CASSYKILLAGTSYEQYF.

V gene TRBV5-1 combines with J gene TRBJ2-1; tentative D call: TRBD2 (6 bases). The CDR3 runs to 14 residues. Looked up from germline, CDR1 is SGHRS and CDR2 is YFSETQ. Trimming removed 4 bases from V and 6 bases from J, with 14 bases in between. This CDR3 is CASSGGGFGNEQFF. The CDR3 nucleotides read TGCGCCAGCAGCGGGGGAGGATTCGGCAATGAGCAGTTCTTC.

The genes are TRBV6-5 and TRBJ2-4; D remains unclear. Trimming pared 6 bases from V and 0 bases from J, leaving 12 bases between. Germline CDR1 MNHEY, CDR2 SVGAGI. The CDR3 consists of 15 residues. CDR3 DNA: TGTGCCAGCAGCCAGGATTACCTAGCCAAAAACATTCAGTACTTC. Its translation is CASSQDYLAKNIQYF.

This clone was detected a few times. The V call is TRBV10-3, the J call TRBJ2-3; TRBD2 aligns across 16 bases. This CDR3 region has 16 residues. After removal of 6 bases from V and 4 bases from J, the junction contained 4 bases not matched to a gene. CDR1 and CDR2 (germline): ENHRY, SYGVKD. The CDR3 DNA reads TGTGCCATCAGCACGGGACTAGCGGGAGGGTCAGATACGCAGTATTTT. Translated, it gives CAISTGLAGGSDTQYF.

V usage is TRBV10-3 and J usage is TRBJ2-1; 12 positions agree with TRBD2. This CDR3 has 16 amino acids. The V gene end was trimmed by 5 bases and the J gene end by 4 bases; junction bases not matched to a gene: 6. Germline V lookup: CDR1 ENHRY, CDR2 SYGVKD. The CDR3, as DNA: TGTGCCATCAGTCCCACCCTAGCGGGAGGGTACAATGAGCAGTTCTTC. Amino acid sequence: CAISPTLAGGYNEQFF.

The chain links TRBV6-5 to TRBJ2-5; D is perhaps TRBD2 (6 bases). The CDR3 length is 14 residues. Germline assignment: CDR1 MNHEY and CDR2 SVGAGI. The ends were cut back, 5 bases at V and 5 bases at J, with 15 bases in the middle. This CDR3 reads CASSQPGVLETQYF. The CDR3 bases are TGTGCCAGCAGTCAGCCGGGAGTTTTGGAGACCCAGTACTTC.

This clone was observed a few times. The chain employs TRBV11-3 and TRBJ2-5; 8 bases map to TRBD1. TRBJ2-7 matches the DNA end more closely, so the J call is doubtful. Germline assignment: CDR1 SGHNT and CDR2 YENEEA. The CDR3 sequence is 14 residues long. The chain's CDR3 is CASSRGQGAYEQYF. The DNA for the CDR3 is TGTGCCAGCAGTCGAGGACAGGGAGCCTACGAGCAGTACTTC.

Only a few counts were recorded for this clone. The V and J genes are TRBV19 and TRBJ1-1; unclear D gene. The CDR3 consists of 11 residues. The germline V and J ends were trimmed by 2 bases and 12 bases, with 10 bases remaining between them. Germline CDR1 LNHDA, CDR2 SQIVND (reference sequence). The CDR3 reads CASSIRRRTFF. The CDR3 nucleotides are TGTGCCAGTAGTATAAGGAGAAGAACTTTCTTT. The full variable domain, rest sourced from reference TRBV19 and TRBJ1-1, is DGGITQSPKYLFRKEGQNVTLSCEQNLNHDAMYWYRQDPGQGLRLIYYSQIVNDFQKGDIAEGYSVSREKKESFPLTVTSAQKNPTAFYLCASSIRRRTFFGQGTRLTVV.

This clone occurred a few times. The chain employs TRBV6-5 and TRBJ2-1; maybe TRBD2 (5 bases). In germline, CDR1 is MNHEY, CDR2 SVGAGI. With 4 bases removed from V and 3 bases from J, the gap between germline ends came to 10 bases. CDR3 size: 14 residues. For the CDR3, the DNA is TGTGCCAGCAGTTCTCCCCGGGGCTACAATGAGCAGTTCTTC. It codes for CASSSPRGYNEQFF.

This chain uses TRBV11-1 with TRBJ1-1; D not resolved. V lost 0 bases, J lost 0 bases, and 2 bases lay in between. CDR3 length: 13 amino acids. Germline CDR1 SGHAT, CDR2 FQDESV (reference sequence). The CDR3 DNA sequence: TGTGCCAGCAGCTTAGCCGTGAACACTGAAGCTTTCTTT. Its translation: CASSLAVNTEAFF.

The V gene is TRBV29-1, the J gene TRBJ1-1; D may be TRBD1 (5 bases). The germline V gene encodes CDR1 SQVTM and CDR2 ANQGSEA. The CDR3 has 15 amino acids. The germline V and J ends were trimmed by 3 bases and 4 bases, with 18 bases remaining between them. CDR3 nucleotide sequence: TGCAGCGTTGAGGGCAGGGAAAGTTCGGTCACTGAAGCTTTCTTT. Encoded protein: CSVEGRESSVTEAFF.

This clone has more than one count but fewer than ten. The genes are TRBV5-1 and TRBJ2-7, with 14 bases fitting TRBD2. Germline V lookup: CDR1 SGHRS, CDR2 YFSETQ. The CDR3 sequence is 19 residues long. J was trimmed by 2 bases and V by 1 base; bases with no gene match: 11. The CDR3 spells CASSLSAGTSGSLAYEQYF. The DNA for the CDR3 is TGCGCCAGCAGCTTGTCGGCTGGGACTAGCGGGAGCTTGGCCTACGAGCAGTACTTC.

The table lists this clone with a few counts. The rearrangement links TRBV11-3 to TRBJ1-1, with TRBD1 as a possible D gene (5 bases). CDR3 length: 13 amino acids. The germline V gene encodes CDR1 SGHNT and CDR2 YENEEA. Trimming removed 5 bases from V and 1 base from J, with 8 bases in between. The CDR3 spells CASSGDRNTEAFF. As DNA, the CDR3 is TGTGCCAGCAGCGGCGACAGGAACACTGAAGCTTTCTTT.

This chain uses TRBV29-1 with TRBJ2-3; D not certain. V lost 7 bases to trimming and J lost 4 bases, with 9 bases between them. Per germline, CDR1 SQVTM and CDR2 ANQGSEA. The CDR3 covers 11 residues. CDR3 sequence (DNA): TGCAGCGGGTACAGCCCAGATACGCAGTATTTT. Its protein product is CSGYSPDTQYF.

This chain joins TRBV18 and TRBJ2-7, with 12 bases identical to TRBD1. V trimming: 4 bases; J trimming: 6 bases; junction bases outside the gene matches: 10. The CDR3 is 16 amino acids. CDR1 KGHSH and CDR2 LQKENI come from the germline V gene. The CDR3 region has the DNA TGTGCCAGCTCACTGAATATTGGGACAGGGGGCTCCGAGCAGTACTTC. This translates into CASSLNIGTGGSEQYF. Full variable domain (remainder filled in from reference TRBV18 and TRBJ2-7): NAGVMQNPRHLVRRRGQEARLRCSPMKGHSHVYWYRQLPEEGLKFMVYLQKENIIDESGMPKERFSAEFPKEGPSILRIQQVVRGDSAAYFCASSLNIGTGGSEQYFGPGTRLTVT.

This clone was recorded a few times. This chain links TRBV5-4 with TRBJ2-5; 9 nucleotides align to TRBD2. CDR1 and CDR2 (germline): SGHNT, YYREEE (reference sequence). J was trimmed by 5 bases and V by 3 bases; bases with no gene match: 5. CDR3 length equals 14 residues. CDR3 DNA sequence: TGTGCCAGCAGCTCACTAGCGGGCTGGGAGACCCAGTACTTC. It codes for CASSSLAGWETQYF.

V gene TRBV29-1 combines with J gene TRBJ1-3; D is ambiguous. This CDR3 has 13 amino acids. Trimming cost V 4 bases and J 4 bases, with 11 bases left between them. Germline CDR1 is SQVTM and CDR2 is ANQGSEA. Here the CDR3 reads CSVARGTGNTIYF. The CDR3 bases are TGCAGCGTTGCTCGGGGTACCGGAAACACCATATATTTT.

This clone showed up just a few times. The V gene is TRBV7-8, the J gene TRBJ1-3; a weak D match, TRBD1 (5 bases). CDR3 size: 14 residues. Between the trimmed V and J ends, which lost 5 bases and 0 bases, there was a span of 8 bases. Germline values: CDR1 SGHVS, CDR2 FQNEAQ. CDR3 sequence (DNA): TGTGCCAGCAGCGGAAGGGGCTCTGGAAACACCATATATTTT. Translation gives CASSGRGSGNTIYF.

This sequence joins TRBV27 and TRBJ1-5; no reliable D call. The germline V gene has CDR1 MNHEY and CDR2 SMNVEV (reference sequence). The V gene lost 3 bases and the J gene lost 0 bases, with 9 bases spanning the gap. This CDR3 has 15 residues. The CDR3 bases are TGTGCCAGCAGTTTCTCCCGCGGTAGCAATCAGCCCCAGCATTTT. As protein: CASSFSRGSNQPQHF.

This clone appeared a few times. The V and J genes are TRBV13 and TRBJ2-5, with 7 bases aligning to TRBD2. V was clipped by 5 bases and J by 4 bases; unmatched bases: 13. Germline V gene lookup returns CDR1 PRHDT and CDR2 FYEKMQ (reference sequence). CDR3 length: 16 residues. The CDR3 here is CASSITSAAAGETQYF. The DNA for the CDR3 is TGTGCCAGCAGCATAACTAGCGCCGCGGCGGGAGAGACCCAGTACTTC.

The sample holds a few counts of this clone. J is TRBJ2-7 and V is TRBV2, with D possibly being TRBD2 (7 bases). The CDR3 has 13 amino acids. V was shortened by 3 bases and J by 8 bases, with 14 bases between the two germline ends. CDR1 and CDR2 from the germline V gene are SNHLY and FYNNEI. The CDR3: CASSEGGQVKQYF. The CDR3 region has the DNA TGTGCCAGCAGTGAGGGGGGGCAGGTTAAGCAGTACTTC.